This record covers a single T cell receptor beta chain. The CDR3 extends over 14 amino acids. V was pared by 2 bases and J by 2 bases, with 13 bases between. Germline V gives CDR1 SQVTM, CDR2 ANQGSEA. These data originate in a study of T cell changes during pregnancy in multiple sclerosis. Here immunoSEQ multiplex PCR was the method, and the copy in TCRdb shows in-frame clones only, minus some. The data contain 88,000 or so clones, under 95% of them singletons. The source is a female donor with multiple sclerosis, enrolled in a pregnancy study. This chain joins TRBV29-1 and TRBJ2-7, with a tentative D call TRBD1 (5 bases). The sample consisted of peripheral blood, taken before pregnancy. CDR3 coding DNA: TGCAGCGTTGAAATAAGGGGCCCTACCTACGAGCAGTACTTC. Protein product: CSVEIRGPTYEQYF.